A single TCR beta chain is shown here with its context. This clonotype was detected many times. No cognate antigen has been identified for it. Base qualities were left out, and no much larger clone turns up one base away. According to the study, the label for this sample's treatment or condition signals: live attenuated yellow fever vaccine strain. A standard Ficoll-Paque protocol was used to isolate PBMCs from peripheral blood. Dynabeads CD4 and CD8 positive selection kits were used to isolate CD4 and CD8 T-cell fractions. TriZol was used to extract RNA from bulk PBMCs, CD4 and CD8 fractions, and dextramer-positive and dextramer-negative fractions. These reads were obtained on an Illumina NovaSeq 6000. TCR cDNA was made using 5'RACE template switching, a step that added a universal primer site and unique molecular identifiers. Priming for cDNA synthesis came from both the TCR alpha and TCR beta constant segments. Libraries were amplified in two PCR steps, with sample barcodes and sequencing adapters added in the second step. Libraries were sequenced on Illumina HiSeq 2500 (2x100 bp) or NovaSeq (2x150 bp). In the source study's methods: Demultiplexing of reads and collapsing into UMI consensus sequences were performed with MIGEC, and V(D)J alignment was carried out with MiXCR. Using edgeR on replicate PBMC samples, clonotypes were called vaccine-responding if FDR was below 0.01 and the log2 fold change was above 5 up to day 15. Each bulk clonotype received a CD4 or CD8 identity based on whether the sequenced CD4 or CD8 repertoire contained that clonotype at higher abundance. TCRdb's own reprocessing of the public reads used fastp at Q25 and MiXCR and kept productive beta chains. Every distinct CDR3 protein forms one entry, paired with its most common genes and DNA. The V and J calls shown here were made by TCRdb, not taken from the authors' results. Across this sample there are under 200,000 distinct CDR3 sequences, with about 10% seen only once. The top ten clones comprise 30% to 45% of the sample.

These data belong to a study of T cells after yellow fever vaccination (dated by TCRdb to 2018 to 2020). Describing the broader study: Libraries from fractions with low cell numbers were prepared with the SMART-Seq v4 Ultra Low Input RNA kit. To follow T-cell clones before and after primary and booster YFV17D yellow fever vaccination, bulk TCR alpha and beta repertoires were sequenced over time. Two healthy male donors made up the cohort, one aged 18 to 29 years and the other aged 30 to 40 years. Blood was collected at multiple timepoints before and after primary and secondary immunization, and bulk PBMC replicates and cell subsets were isolated. What the research found in general, with its limitations: A small share of clonotypes occurred in both CD4 and CD8 compartments, likely arising from convergent recombination. Because only a couple of donors were included in the study, the extent to which the findings can be generalized is limited. After the booster, most of the clones that had expanded following primary vaccination were detected again (almost 98% of CD4 and around 90% of CD8), which suggests that memory was broadly maintained. Compared with the primary T-cell response, the secondary T-cell response was weaker but faster, peaking on day 5 rather than day 15. Because abundant contaminating clonotypes from the bulk population could be contained in FACS-sorted repertoires, computational filtering was required.

Based on the germline V gene (reference sequence), the CDR1 and CDR2 sequences are SEHNR and FQNEAQ. From its cysteine to its phenylalanine, the CDR3 spans 14 amino acids. Just CDR3 DNA is preserved here, 42 bases in frame from base 1. V and J are truncated by 7 bases and 1 base respectively, leaving an intervening sequence of 12 bases. The material sequenced was CD8+ T cells sorted from PBMCs, taken 15 days after the yellow fever booster vaccination. The chain links TRBV7-9 with TRBJ2-3, with the D gene uncertain. The clonotype comes from a man between 18 and 35 years old who received the YFV17D yellow fever vaccine. The CDR3 protein sequence reads: CASKTGDGTDTQYF. The nucleotides read TGTGCCAGCAAAACTGGAGATGGCACAGATACGCAGTATTTT.